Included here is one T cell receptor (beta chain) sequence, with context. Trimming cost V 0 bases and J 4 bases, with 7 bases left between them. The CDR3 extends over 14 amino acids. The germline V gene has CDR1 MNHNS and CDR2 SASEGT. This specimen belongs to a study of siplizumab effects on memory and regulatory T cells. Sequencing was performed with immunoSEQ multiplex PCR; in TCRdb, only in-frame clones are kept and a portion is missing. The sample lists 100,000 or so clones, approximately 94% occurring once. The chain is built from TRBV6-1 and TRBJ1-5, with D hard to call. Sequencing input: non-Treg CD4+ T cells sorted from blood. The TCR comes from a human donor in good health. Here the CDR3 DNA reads TGTGCCAGCAGTGAAGCGTCGATAAATCAGCCCCAGCATTTT. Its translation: CASSEASINQPQHF.